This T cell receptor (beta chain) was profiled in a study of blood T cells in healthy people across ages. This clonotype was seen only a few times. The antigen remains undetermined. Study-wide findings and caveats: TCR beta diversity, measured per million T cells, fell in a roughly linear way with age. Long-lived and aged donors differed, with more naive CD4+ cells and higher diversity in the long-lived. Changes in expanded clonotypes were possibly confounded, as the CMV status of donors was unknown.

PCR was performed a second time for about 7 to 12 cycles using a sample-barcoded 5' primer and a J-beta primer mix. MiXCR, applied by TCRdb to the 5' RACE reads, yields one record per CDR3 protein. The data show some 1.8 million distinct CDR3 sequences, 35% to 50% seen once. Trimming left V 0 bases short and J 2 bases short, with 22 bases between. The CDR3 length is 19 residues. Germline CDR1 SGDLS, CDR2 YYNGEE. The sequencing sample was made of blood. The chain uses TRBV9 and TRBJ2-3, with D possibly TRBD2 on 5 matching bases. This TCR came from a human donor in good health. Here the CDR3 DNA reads TGTGCCAGCAGCGTAGGCCAAGGGTCAGCGGTGATCTACACAGATACGCAGTATTTT. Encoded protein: CASSVGQGSAVIYTDTQYF. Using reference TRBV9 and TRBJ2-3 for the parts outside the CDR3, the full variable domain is DSGVTQTPKHLITATGQRVTLRCSPRSGDLSVYWYQQSLDQGLQFLIQYYNGEERAKGNILERFSAQQFPDLHSELNLSSLELGDSALYFCASSVGQGSAVIYTDTQYFGPGTRLTVL.